The 18 T cell receptor beta chains listed next were all sequenced from one sample in a study of blood T cell repertoires in COVID-19. Sequencing was performed with immunoSEQ multiplex PCR; in TCRdb, only in-frame clones are kept and a portion is missing. The sample carries roughly 140,000 clones, roughly 90% recorded once. Sequenced input: PBMCs or T cells enriched from blood (not recorded which). The receptors were sampled from a young woman with acute COVID-19.

V usage is TRBV7-9 and J usage is TRBJ1-3; D is undetermined. The CDR3 is made up of 15 amino acids. The V end was cut by 5 bases, the J end by 0 bases, with 11 bases between. CDR1 and CDR2 (germline): SEHNR, FQNEAQ (reference sequence). The DNA for the CDR3 is TGTGCCAGCAGCGCCGCAGCGACCTCTGGAAACACCATATATTTT. Translated: CASSAAATSGNTIYF.

CDR3 amino acids: CASSETSGLSYEQYF. The CDR3 region has the DNA TGCGCCAGCAGTGAAACTAGCGGTCTCTCCTACGAGCAGTACTTC. The rearrangement links TRBV10-2 to TRBJ2-7; 8 nucleotides match TRBD2. The germline gives CDR1 WSHSY, CDR2 SAAADI. CDR3 length: 15 residues. The V and J ends lost 3 bases and 0 bases, in that order; junction bases with no gene match: 4.

This clone was observed a single time. J is TRBJ1-1 and V is TRBV28; 7 positions agree with TRBD1. The junction had 3 bases not matched to a gene; V was cut back by 3 bases and J by 2 bases. The CDR3 covers 14 residues. Germline CDR1 reads MDHEN; CDR2 reads SYDVKM. The CDR3 DNA follows: TGTGCCAGCAGTTTGACAGGGATCAACACTGAAGCTTTCTTT. As protein: CASSLTGINTEAFF.

The chain is built from TRBV7-9 and TRBJ2-1; TRBD2 aligns across 7 bases. Germline trimming cut 7 bases from V and 5 bases from J; bases unmatched to any gene: 11. Germline V gene data show CDR1 as SEHNR and CDR2 as FQNEAQ (reference sequence). The CDR3 is 15 residues long. Here the CDR3 DNA reads TGTGCCAGCACCAAAGGCAGCGGGGCTAACAATGAGCAGTTCTTC. It is translated as CASTKGSGANNEQFF.

The chain has TRBV29-1 and TRBJ1-1, with a tentative D call TRBD1 (6 bases). This CDR3 has 13 residues. CDR1 SQVTM and CDR2 ANQGSEA come from the germline V gene. The V gene lost 7 bases and the J gene lost 1 base, with 13 bases spanning the gap. The CDR3 DNA sequence: TGCAGCGCCAGCCGGGACACGAACACTGAAGCTTTCTTT. This encodes CSASRDTNTEAFF.

The V gene is TRBV7-2, the J gene TRBJ2-7, with 15 bases fitting TRBD2. Germline assignment: CDR1 SGHTA and CDR2 FQGNSA. J was trimmed by 3 bases and V by 4 bases; bases with no gene match: 10. The CDR3 is 18 residues long. The CDR3 sequence is CASSSPGLAGGLLYEQYF. The CDR3 DNA reads TGTGCCAGCAGCTCACCCGGACTAGCGGGAGGGCTCCTCTACGAGCAGTACTTC.

The V and J genes are TRBV28 and TRBJ2-7; weak D call: TRBD2 (6 bases). The V end was cut by 2 bases, the J end by 5 bases, with 13 bases between. Germline V gene data show CDR1 as MDHEN and CDR2 as SYDVKM. The CDR3 consists of 14 residues. CDR3 sequence: CASSLGRRENEQYF. The CDR3 nucleotides read TGTGCCAGCAGTTTAGGACGGAGGGAGAACGAGCAGTACTTC.

A word on this clone: At the DNA level, this CDR3 is encoded by other sequences in the same sample as well. The CDR3 nucleotides are TGCGCCAGCAGCTTGGCTGAGACCCAGTACTTC. Translating it yields CASSLAETQYF. This chain joins TRBV5-1 and TRBJ2-5; D uncertain. CDR1 is SGHRS, CDR2 YFSETQ, per germline. This CDR3 has 11 amino acids. Trimming took 0 bases from V and 5 from J, leaving 2 bases between them.

This chain's CDR3 is CASSSGEVKETQYF. In DNA form, the CDR3 reads TGCGCCAGCAGCTCGGGTGAGGTTAAAGAGACCCAGTACTTC. The V call is TRBV5-1, the J call TRBJ2-5; D is ambiguous. Germline values: CDR1 SGHRS, CDR2 YFSETQ. V gave up 3 bases and J gave up 3 bases, with 12 bases separating them. The CDR3 length is 14 residues.

The chain employs TRBV28 and TRBJ2-7; 7 positions agree with TRBD1. This CDR3 is built from 13 residues. The J segment lost 9 bases and the V segment lost 1 base, leaving 6 bases of the junction unmatched. CDR1 MDHEN and CDR2 SYDVKM come from the germline V gene. CDR3 region: CASSLSEGATQYF. CDR3 in DNA: TGTGCCAGCAGTTTATCAGAGGGGGCGACGCAGTACTTC.

V usage is TRBV30 and J usage is TRBJ1-1; D gene uncertain. V gave up 2 bases and J gave up 2 bases, with 21 bases separating them. The CDR3 has 17 amino acids. Germline V gene lookup returns CDR1 GTSNPN and CDR2 SVGIG (reference sequence). The CDR3 nucleotides are TGTGCCTGGAGTCCCCCTGGCCTCAATTACCCCAACACTGAAGCTTTCTTT. This encodes CAWSPPGLNYPNTEAFF.

The rearrangement joins TRBV28 to TRBJ2-7, with 8 bases aligning to TRBD1. The CDR3 covers 13 residues. Germline V gene lookup returns CDR1 MDHEN and CDR2 SYDVKM. Trimming removed 6 bases from V and 2 bases from J; junction bases left unmatched: 3. The CDR3: CASRRQGTYEQYF. The CDR3 DNA sequence: TGTGCCAGCAGACGACAGGGGACCTACGAGCAGTACTTC.

The count of this clone is one. This chain joins TRBV2 and TRBJ2-1; possible D gene TRBD1, 6 bases. The CDR3 runs 13 residues. Trimming left V 8 bases short and J 4 bases short, with 12 bases between. From germline, CDR1 is SNHLY and CDR2 FYNNEI. CDR3 sequence (DNA): TGTGCCAGCGGCCGACAGGAGTACAATGAGCAGTTCTTC. This gives the protein CASGRQEYNEQFF.

This chain links TRBV7-9 with TRBJ1-1; TRBD1 aligns across 9 bases. The CDR3 is 13 residues long. CDR1 and CDR2 (germline): SEHNR, FQNEAQ (reference sequence). V shed 5 bases, J shed 7 bases, and the junction held 5 bases outside the gene matches. CDR3 coding DNA: TGTGCCAGCAGCCCTCGGGACAGGGTTGAAGCTTTCTTT. It yields the protein CASSPRDRVEAFF.

The genes are TRBV28 and TRBJ1-2; TRBD1 agrees at 9 bases. The CDR3 has 14 residues. CDR1 is MDHEN and CDR2 is SYDVKM in the germline V gene. V was pared by 6 bases and J by 7 bases, with 9 bases of the junction left unmatched. The CDR3 sequence: CASRAGGQGLGYTF. CDR3 in DNA: TGTGCCAGCAGAGCTGGAGGACAGGGGCTTGGCTACACCTTC.

This chain links TRBV7-2 with TRBJ2-6, with 10 positions matching TRBD1. The CDR3 loop spans 17 amino acids. Germline V gene data show CDR1 as SGHTA and CDR2 as FQGNSA. V shed 5 bases and J 1 base; nucleotides not matched to a gene: 5. The CDR3 protein is CASSRTGGRSGANVLTF. Here the CDR3 DNA reads TGTGCCAGCAGCCGGACAGGGGGGAGGTCTGGGGCCAACGTCCTGACTTTC.

CDR3 loop: CASSMQGPTEAFF. The CDR3 DNA reads TGTGCCAGTAGTATGCAGGGGCCCACTGAAGCTTTCTTT. The chain has TRBV19 and TRBJ1-1; D is possibly TRBD1 (6 bases). The CDR3 spans 13 residues. Germline V gene lookup returns CDR1 LNHDA and CDR2 SQIVND (reference sequence). Between the trimmed V and J ends, which lost 3 bases and 4 bases, there was a span of 9 bases.

The V call is TRBV6-5, the J call TRBJ1-2, with TRBD1 as a possible D gene (6 bases). With 6 bases removed from V and 8 bases from J, the gap between germline ends came to 16 bases. CDR3 size: 13 residues. Germline V lookup: CDR1 MNHEY, CDR2 SVGAGI. The CDR3 DNA sequence: TGTGCCAGCAGCCAGGGGCTGCTTTGGGGCTACACCTTC. Amino acid sequence: CASSQGLLWGYTF.